This T cell receptor beta chain was identified during a study of CD8+ T cells in alopecia areata. About the research overall: Patients took tofacitinib for 6 to 18 months, followed by 6 drug-free months. Study-wide points: Lesional scalp exceeded normal scalp in clonality, especially in alopecia totalis/universalis. Having just one nonresponder leaves the connection between baseline CD8+ expansion and response unresolved.

The CDR3 runs to 14 residues. Per germline, CDR1 SQVTM and CDR2 ANQGSEA. J was trimmed by 7 bases and V by 4 bases; bases with no gene match: 9. This clone turned up a few times. Antigen: not known. Treatment indicated: oral pan-JAK inhibitor, 5-10 mg twice daily. RNA extraction was followed by reverse transcription into cDNA, which acted as the sequencing template. The table came from immunoSEQ multiplex PCR; TCRdb's copy has only in-frame clones and leaves some out. This sample has 200,000 to 250,000 clones; under 60% occur once, and the top ten carry around 1.6%. This chain links TRBV29-1 with TRBJ2-1; 8 bases agree with TRBD2. Sequenced material: CD4+ T cells sorted from blood, taken at week 4, from a patient treated with tofacitinib. The TCR sequence derives from a human donor with alopecia areata. The CDR3 reads CSVAGGLISNEQFF. In DNA, the CDR3 is TGCAGCGTTGCGGGGGGGCTTATTTCGAATGAGCAGTTCTTC.